This T cell receptor (beta chain) emerged from a study of T cell responses to AZD1222 COVID-19 vaccine. V dropped 1 base and J dropped 1 base, with 7 bases sitting between them. Germline V gives CDR1 SEHNR, CDR2 FQNEAQ (reference sequence). The CDR3 length is 14 residues. Whole-study findings and limits: The donor cohort was predominantly white British with a female majority, and clonal diversity may have been underestimated. Only a handful of AZD1222 recipients, more than 5 in all, had baseline seropositivity. Targets within unmutated variant regions were reportedly found for nearly half of spike-specific TCRs.

About this clone itself: Its matching antigen is unknown.

Sequencing used immunoSEQ multiplex PCR; TCRdb keeps in-frame clones, though not all of them. The sample records 150,000 or so clones, 91% being singletons. The sequencing used peripheral blood, collected 28 days after the second AZD1222 dose. This receptor was taken from an adult who received the AZD1222 COVID-19 vaccine. The J gene is TRBJ1-1, the V gene TRBV7-9; possible D gene TRBD1, 5 bases. Here the CDR3 reads CASSLVQGNTEAFF. Here the CDR3 DNA reads TGTGCCAGCAGCTTAGTCCAGGGGAACACTGAAGCTTTCTTT.